The rows below give T cell receptor beta chains drawn from one sample of a study of CD8+ T cells in alopecia areata. This table comes from immunoSEQ multiplex PCR, and its TCRdb copy is limited to in-frame clones, with some not included. The repertoire holds 130,000 to 150,000 clones, with approximately 49% as singletons. The sequencing used CD4+ T cells sorted from blood, collected at week 0. The receptors originated from a human donor with alopecia areata. Each CDR3 is given without its conserved first and last residue. The D gene is left open where the match is weak. Clone size is given for some rows only: seen once, a few or many times, or a class if the clone is expanded.

size	V	D	CDR3
-	TRBV30	-	AWNAGAEIY
few	TRBV11-2	-	ASSDRDSTDTQY
-	TRBV7-9	TRBD1	ASSPGDRRHEKLF
-	TRBV5-4	-	ASSFPGPKGAYGYT
-	TRBV6-6	-	ASSQASGWGEQY
-	TRBV5-1	-	ASSSADIYEQY
-	TRBV7-8	TRBD1	ASSLAGQGNGEQY
-	TRBV10-3	-	AISATATGELF
-	TRBV30	TRBD1	AWSVRGHEQY
-	TRBV5-6	-	ASSLVKNEEQY
-	TRBV5-1	TRBD2	ASSLGGSDPDTQY
few	TRBV15	-	ATSRIAETYEQY
-	TRBV9	TRBD2	ASSVDAGGDEQY
few	TRBV18	TRBD2	ASSPGLADYNEQF
-	TRBV30	-	AWSKQNPYNEQF
-	TRBV29-1	-	SVEVPSSGNTIY
-	TRBV19	-	ASTAGTNTGELF
-	TRBV30	-	AWSGLTHGEAF
few	TRBV4-2	-	ASSQELVNGGYGYT
-	TRBV4-1	-	ASSQDRRTNYGYT
-	TRBV25-1	TRBD1	ASMTSGGGNIQY
-	TRBV30	TRBD1	AWSGVRLQGAGGEEQY